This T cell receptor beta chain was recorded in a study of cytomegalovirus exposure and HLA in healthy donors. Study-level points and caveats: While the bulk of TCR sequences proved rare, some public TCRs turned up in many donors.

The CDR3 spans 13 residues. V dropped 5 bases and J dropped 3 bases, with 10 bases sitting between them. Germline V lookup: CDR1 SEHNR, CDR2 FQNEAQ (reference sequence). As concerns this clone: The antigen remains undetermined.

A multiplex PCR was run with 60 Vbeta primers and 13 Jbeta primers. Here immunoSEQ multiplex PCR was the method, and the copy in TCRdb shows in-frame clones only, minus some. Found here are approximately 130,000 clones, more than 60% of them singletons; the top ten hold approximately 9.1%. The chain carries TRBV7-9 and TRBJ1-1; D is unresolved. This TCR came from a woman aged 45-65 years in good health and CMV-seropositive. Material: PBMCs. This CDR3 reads CASSLAGHTEAFF. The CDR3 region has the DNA TGTGCCAGCAGCCTCGCCGGTCACACTGAAGCTTTCTTT.